One and the same sample provided the 15 T cell receptor beta chains below, sequenced in a study of blood T cells in healthy people across ages. Alongside a J-beta primer mix, a sample-barcoded 5' primer served in a second PCR lasting roughly 7 to 11 cycles. TCRdb re-called the 5' RACE reads through MiXCR, storing one row per CDR3 protein. The sample consists of about 1.1 million distinct CDR3 sequences, roughly two fifths of them appearing once. The sample was blood. The receptors were gathered from a man between 18 and 35 years old in good health.

The rearrangement joins TRBV27 to TRBJ2-1, with unresolved D. CDR1 and CDR2 (germline): MNHEY, SMNVEV (reference sequence). The V and J ends lost 7 bases and 4 bases respectively, with 14 bases between them. This CDR3 contains 14 residues. This CDR3 reads CASTDAGPYNEQFF. The CDR3 DNA follows: TGTGCCAGCACCGATGCCGGGCCGTACAATGAGCAGTTCTTC.

The chain is built from TRBV9 and TRBJ1-1; D unclear. Trimming left V 0 bases short and J 5 bases short, with 20 bases between. Per the germline V gene, CDR1 is SGDLS and CDR2 is YYNGEE. This CDR3 region has 17 residues. CDR3 bases: TGTGCCAGCAGCGTAGATGCCCGATACAGTGCGGATACTGAAGCTTTCTTT. Amino acids: CASSVDARYSADTEAFF.

V usage is TRBV13 and J usage is TRBJ2-7; D is possibly TRBD2 (6 bases). Germline V gene data show CDR1 as PRHDT and CDR2 as FYEKMQ (reference sequence). The CDR3 consists of 14 residues. V was trimmed by 5 bases and J by 0 bases, leaving 11 bases between them. The CDR3 DNA follows: TGTGCCAGCAGCGCGGGACGGAACTCCTACGAGCAGTACTTC. Its protein is CASSAGRNSYEQYF.

This clonotype has a handful of counts. CDR3 in amino acids: CASSLGSGQGFYGYTF. CDR3 bases: TGTGCCAGCAGTTTAGGCTCGGGACAGGGGTTCTATGGCTACACCTTC. This chain connects TRBV12-3 or TRBV12-4 to TRBJ1-2; 10 bases fit TRBD1. The trim removed 1 base at V and 4 bases at J, leaving 6 bases unmatched. The CDR3 consists of 16 residues.

The chain employs TRBV12-3 or TRBV12-4 and TRBJ1-2; D is possibly TRBD1 (5 bases). This CDR3 comprises 13 residues. Trimming took 4 bases from V and 6 from J, leaving 12 bases between them. The CDR3 bases are TGTGCCAGCAGTTATCAGGGAATCGATGGCTACACCTTC. This gives the protein CASSYQGIDGYTF.

This clonotype turned up a few times. The V gene is TRBV12-3 or TRBV12-4, the J gene TRBJ1-2; maybe TRBD1 (5 bases). The V and J ends lost 3 bases and 7 bases respectively, with 21 bases between them. This CDR3 spans 16 amino acids. CDR3 DNA sequence: TGTGCCAGCAGTTTGACAGACCTTAGGCCCCTTTCTGGCTACACCTTC. Protein sequence: CASSLTDLRPLSGYTF.

This clonotype was observed a handful of times. The chain uses TRBV20-1 and TRBJ1-4; no clear D. The CDR3 spans 11 residues. Germline CDR1 and CDR2: DFQATT and SNEGSKA (reference sequence). Trimming shortened V by 3 bases and J by 13 bases, and 12 bases separated the two germline ends. CDR3: CSASMEIGLFF. The CDR3 nucleotides read TGCAGTGCTAGTATGGAGATTGGACTGTTTTTT.

The chain has TRBV14 and TRBJ1-1; D not certain. The CDR3 contains 14 residues. Trimming stripped 4 bases from V and 3 bases from J, with 12 bases between. Looked up from germline, CDR1 is SGHDN and CDR2 is FVKESK. The CDR3 nucleotides are TGTGCCAGCAGCCCACACAACCCTTACACTGAAGCTTTCTTT. It codes for CASSPHNPYTEAFF.

Only one count was recorded for this clonotype. A much larger clone is a single base away; this may be a read error. The chain employs TRBV20-1 and TRBJ1-1, with D hard to call. Germline V gene data show CDR1 as DFQATT and CDR2 as SNEGSKA (reference sequence). V was trimmed by 5 bases and J by 4 bases, leaving 11 bases between them. This CDR3 region has 12 residues. This chain's CDR3 is CSALGVSTEAFF. The CDR3 DNA reads as TGCAGTGCTCTTGGGGTGAGCACTGAAGCTTTCTTT.

This chain links TRBV7-2 with TRBJ2-1, with D uncertain. The closer fit of TRBJ2-7 to the DNA end suggests the J call may be wrong. Germline V gene sequence: CDR1 SGHTA, CDR2 FQGNSA. The CDR3 contains 17 residues. The CDR3 protein is CASSLGGAGSSYNEQYF. DNA of the CDR3: TGTGCCAGCAGCTTAGGAGGCGCCGGCAGCTCCTACAATGAGCAGTACTTC.

This clonotype was counted a few times. This chain joins TRBV25-1 and TRBJ2-3; TRBD2 matches 8 bases. The V gene's germline CDR1 is MGHDK and CDR2 SYGVNS. J gave up 1 base and V 0 bases, and 6 bases lay outside the gene matches. The CDR3 is made up of 17 amino acids. The CDR3 sequence: CASSEYESGGRTDTQYF. CDR3 nucleotides: TGTGCCAGCAGTGAATATGAAAGCGGGGGACGCACAGATACGCAGTATTTT.

This clonotype showed up just a few times. This chain links TRBV7-2 with TRBJ1-1; no reliable D call. Trimming left V 1 base short and J 1 base short, with 10 bases between. CDR1 and CDR2 (germline): SGHTA, FQGNSA. The CDR3 covers 15 residues. In DNA form, the CDR3 reads TGTGCCAGCAGCTTAGGCGGCGTGGGGAACACTGAAGCTTTCTTT. Residues: CASSLGGVGNTEAFF.

This clonotype has a handful of counts. The chain carries TRBV7-3 and TRBJ1-6, with 11 bases aligning to TRBD1. With V trimmed by 2 bases and J by 6 bases, 6 bases remained unmatched. The germline V gene has CDR1 SGHTA and CDR2 FQGTGA. The CDR3 is 17 residues long. CDR3 sequence reads: CASSLGSGTGGNSPLHF. CDR3 coding DNA: TGTGCCAGCAGCTTAGGTTCCGGGACAGGGGGTAATTCACCCCTCCACTTT.

The chain is built from TRBV4-3 and TRBJ1-5; 8 bases agree with TRBD1. There are 18 residues in the CDR3. Trimming cost V 2 bases and J 4 bases; bases outside gene matches: 13. Germline V gene data show CDR1 as LGHNA and CDR2 as YSLEER. CDR3 coding DNA: TGCGCCAGCAGCCAAACTTTTGTCGGGGGGACAGGTAATCAGCCCCAGCATTTT. Its protein product is CASSQTFVGGTGNQPQHF.

This clonotype has a handful of counts. The chain employs TRBV2 and TRBJ2-1, with 8 bases lining up with TRBD2. The CDR3 runs to 15 residues. The V segment lost 8 bases and the J segment 9 bases; nucleotides outside the gene matches: 15. The V gene's germline CDR1 is SNHLY and CDR2 FYNNEI. The CDR3 loop is CASHQEGGGPSEQFF. The CDR3 DNA sequence: TGTGCCAGCCATCAAGAGGGCGGGGGGCCCAGTGAGCAGTTCTTC.